The rows below give T cell receptor beta chains drawn from one sample of a study of blood T cell repertoires in COVID-19. Only in-frame clones appear in the TCRdb table, and some are missing; sequencing was by immunoSEQ multiplex PCR. Counted here are 45,000 or so clones, 80% occurring once; the ten biggest clones make up around 20%. Sequencing used peripheral blood. These receptors were taken from a man aged 70 or older with acute or convalescent COVID-19. Each CDR3 is given with its conserved first and last residue. The order of the fields is CDR3 DNA, CDR3 protein, D gene, clone size, CDR3 length, J gene, V gene. A D gene is named only where the DNA matches it firmly. Only part of the rows carry a size: once, few, many, or a class if the clone is expanded.

cdr3_nt: TGTGCCAGCAGCCAGGATCGGGACAGGGAAAATCCAACTAATGAAAAACTGTTTTTT
cdr3_aa: CASSQDRDRENPTNEKLFF
d_call: TRBD1
clone_size: -
cdr3_length: 19
j_call: TRBJ1-4
v_call: TRBV3-1/TRBV3-2

cdr3_nt: TGTGCCAGCAGTTCCAGGGGGAGCTCCTATAATTCACCCCTCCACTTT
cdr3_aa: CASSSRGSSYNSPLHF
d_call: TRBD1
clone_size: -
cdr3_length: 16
j_call: TRBJ1-6
v_call: TRBV28

cdr3_nt: TGTGCCAGCAGCTCCTTACTAGCGGGGGGGCTAGAGACCCAGTACTTC
cdr3_aa: CASSSLLAGGLETQYF
d_call: TRBD2
clone_size: few
cdr3_length: 16
j_call: TRBJ2-5
v_call: TRBV7-9

cdr3_nt: TGTGCCAGCAGCTTGTATCAGATTAACACTGAAGCTTTCTTT
cdr3_aa: CASSLYQINTEAFF
d_call: -
clone_size: -
cdr3_length: 14
j_call: TRBJ1-1
v_call: TRBV5-4

cdr3_nt: TGTGCCAGCAGCCCTAGTTCTAGGGGGAGCAATCAGCCCCAGCATTTT
cdr3_aa: CASSPSSRGSNQPQHF
d_call: -
clone_size: -
cdr3_length: 16
j_call: TRBJ1-5
v_call: TRBV27

cdr3_nt: TGCAGCGTTGTTGAGGGTTACACTGAAGCTTTCTTT
cdr3_aa: CSVVEGYTEAFF
d_call: -
clone_size: -
cdr3_length: 12
j_call: TRBJ1-1
v_call: TRBV29-1

cdr3_nt: TGCGCCAGCAGCCAAGACGTCCCAGGGGGCGGTGGAAACACCATATATTTT
cdr3_aa: CASSQDVPGGGGNTIYF
d_call: TRBD1
clone_size: -
cdr3_length: 17
j_call: TRBJ1-3
v_call: TRBV4-3

cdr3_nt: TGTGCCAGCAGTCGCGGGACAGGGAATGGCTACACCTTC
cdr3_aa: CASSRGTGNGYTF
d_call: TRBD1
clone_size: -
cdr3_length: 13
j_call: TRBJ1-2
v_call: TRBV7-9

cdr3_nt: TGTGCCAGCAGCTCACAGGGGGCAGAGGAAAAACTGTTTTTT
cdr3_aa: CASSSQGAEEKLFF
d_call: TRBD1
clone_size: -
cdr3_length: 14
j_call: TRBJ1-4
v_call: TRBV5-6

cdr3_nt: TGTGCCAGCAGGCAATCGCCAGGGAACGGCTACACCTTC
cdr3_aa: CASRQSPGNGYTF
d_call: -
clone_size: -
cdr3_length: 13
j_call: TRBJ1-2
v_call: TRBV28

cdr3_nt: TGTGCCTGGAGCGAACAGGGCACGATAGCTGGCTACACCTTC
cdr3_aa: CAWSEQGTIAGYTF
d_call: -
clone_size: -
cdr3_length: 14
j_call: TRBJ1-2
v_call: TRBV30

cdr3_nt: TGTGCCAGTAGTTTCTCACAGGGGAATCAGCCCCAGCATTTT
cdr3_aa: CASSFSQGNQPQHF
d_call: TRBD1
clone_size: -
cdr3_length: 14
j_call: TRBJ1-5
v_call: TRBV19

cdr3_nt: TGTGCCAGCAGCCGCGTTGGAGGAAACACTGAAGCTTTCTTT
cdr3_aa: CASSRVGGNTEAFF
d_call: -
clone_size: -
cdr3_length: 14
j_call: TRBJ1-1
v_call: TRBV11-2

cdr3_nt: TGCGCCAGCAGCGTCACCGGGACACAGCAAAACATTCAGTACTTC
cdr3_aa: CASSVTGTQQNIQYF
d_call: -
clone_size: -
cdr3_length: 15
j_call: TRBJ2-4
v_call: TRBV5-1

cdr3_nt: TGTGCCAGCAGTTACAGTGGCAGCTCCTACGAGCAGTACTTC
cdr3_aa: CASSYSGSSYEQYF
d_call: -
clone_size: -
cdr3_length: 14
j_call: TRBJ2-7
v_call: TRBV6-6

cdr3_nt: TGCGCCAGCAGCCAACAGACAGGCCCCTATGGCTACACCTTC
cdr3_aa: CASSQQTGPYGYTF
d_call: -
clone_size: -
cdr3_length: 14
j_call: TRBJ1-2
v_call: TRBV4-1

cdr3_nt: TGTGCCAGCAGCTTGTCGTTTAAGGGGGAAATCTACGAGCAGTACTTC
cdr3_aa: CASSLSFKGEIYEQYF
d_call: -
clone_size: -
cdr3_length: 16
j_call: TRBJ2-7
v_call: TRBV5-4

cdr3_nt: TGCGCCAGCAGCCAAGATCGAGCGCCCCACAATGAGCAGTTCTTC
cdr3_aa: CASSQDRAPHNEQFF
d_call: -
clone_size: -
cdr3_length: 15
j_call: TRBJ2-1
v_call: TRBV4-3

cdr3_nt: TGTGCCAGCAGCGTATGGTGGGCGACCGGGGAGCTGTTTTTT
cdr3_aa: CASSVWWATGELFF
d_call: -
clone_size: -
cdr3_length: 14
j_call: TRBJ2-2
v_call: TRBV9

cdr3_nt: TGTGCCAGCAGCGTTCGCCACATGAACACTGAAGCTTTCTTT
cdr3_aa: CASSVRHMNTEAFF
d_call: -
clone_size: -
cdr3_length: 14
j_call: TRBJ1-1
v_call: TRBV9

cdr3_nt: TGTGCCAGCAATGGGGACAGGGCGTCCTACAATGAGCAGTTCTTC
cdr3_aa: CASNGDRASYNEQFF
d_call: TRBD1
clone_size: -
cdr3_length: 15
j_call: TRBJ2-1
v_call: TRBV2

cdr3_nt: TGTGCCTGGAGTCCGGGACAAAATCAGCCCCAGCATTTT
cdr3_aa: CAWSPGQNQPQHF
d_call: -
clone_size: -
cdr3_length: 13
j_call: TRBJ1-5
v_call: TRBV30

cdr3_nt: TGTGCCAGCAGTTATACAGGGGGGAACTCTGGAAACACCATATATTTT
cdr3_aa: CASSYTGGNSGNTIYF
d_call: TRBD1
clone_size: -
cdr3_length: 16
j_call: TRBJ1-3
v_call: TRBV6-5

cdr3_nt: TGTGCCTGGAGTCATTCCAATTCGAACACCGGGGAGCTGTTTTTT
cdr3_aa: CAWSHSNSNTGELFF
d_call: -
clone_size: -
cdr3_length: 15
j_call: TRBJ2-2
v_call: TRBV30

cdr3_nt: TGCGCCAGCAGCTTGTGGACAGGGAGCACCGGGGAGCTGTTTTTT
cdr3_aa: CASSLWTGSTGELFF
d_call: TRBD1
clone_size: -
cdr3_length: 15
j_call: TRBJ2-2
v_call: TRBV5-1

cdr3_nt: TGTGCCAGCGCCCCTGACACCCGCTCTGGAAACACCATATATTTT
cdr3_aa: CASAPDTRSGNTIYF
d_call: -
clone_size: -
cdr3_length: 15
j_call: TRBJ1-3
v_call: TRBV6-6

cdr3_nt: TGTGCCACCATGAACACTGAAGCTTTCTTT
cdr3_aa: CATMNTEAFF
d_call: -
clone_size: -
cdr3_length: 10
j_call: TRBJ1-1
v_call: TRBV19

cdr3_nt: TGCAGCGCAATCCCGGGAGAGACCCAGTACTTC
cdr3_aa: CSAIPGETQYF
d_call: -
clone_size: -
cdr3_length: 11
j_call: TRBJ2-5
v_call: TRBV29-1

cdr3_nt: TGTGCCAGTAGTATAACGGGGGGACTCTATGGCTACACCTTC
cdr3_aa: CASSITGGLYGYTF
d_call: -
clone_size: -
cdr3_length: 14
j_call: TRBJ1-2
v_call: TRBV19

cdr3_nt: TGTGCCAGCAGCGCGCGCGGGGGGGCCCCAGAGACCCAGTACTTC
cdr3_aa: CASSARGGAPETQYF
d_call: TRBD2
clone_size: -
cdr3_length: 15
j_call: TRBJ2-5
v_call: TRBV9

cdr3_nt: TGTGCCAGCAGCCAAGGGATCGGCGGTTCGAGCTCCTACGAGCAGTACTTC
cdr3_aa: CASSQGIGGSSSYEQYF
d_call: -
clone_size: -
cdr3_length: 17
j_call: TRBJ2-7
v_call: TRBV4-2

cdr3_nt: TGTGCCAGCAGTGGATATGAGGGACAGGGCCCCTACGAGCAGTACTTC
cdr3_aa: CASSGYEGQGPYEQYF
d_call: TRBD1
clone_size: -
cdr3_length: 16
j_call: TRBJ2-7
v_call: TRBV27

cdr3_nt: TGTGCCAGTAGTATAGCGGCGACTTCCTACGAGCAGTACTTC
cdr3_aa: CASSIAATSYEQYF
d_call: -
clone_size: -
cdr3_length: 14
j_call: TRBJ2-7
v_call: TRBV19

cdr3_nt: TGTGCCAGCAGTATAAACAGGGGGGTACGTGAAAAACTGTTTTTT
cdr3_aa: CASSINRGVREKLFF
d_call: TRBD1
clone_size: -
cdr3_length: 15
j_call: TRBJ1-4
v_call: TRBV27

cdr3_nt: TGTGCCAGCAGCTTAGGCCTAATGGAGACCCAGTACTTC
cdr3_aa: CASSLGLMETQYF
d_call: -
clone_size: -
cdr3_length: 13
j_call: TRBJ2-5
v_call: TRBV11-2

cdr3_nt: TGCGCCAGCACATACACAGGGACCCAGAACACTGAAGCTTTCTTT
cdr3_aa: CASTYTGTQNTEAFF
d_call: -
clone_size: -
cdr3_length: 15
j_call: TRBJ1-1
v_call: TRBV5-1

cdr3_nt: TGCGCCAGCAGCCCCGACAGTAACTATGGCTACACCTTC
cdr3_aa: CASSPDSNYGYTF
d_call: -
clone_size: -
cdr3_length: 13
j_call: TRBJ1-2
v_call: TRBV5-1

cdr3_nt: TGCGCCAGCAGCATGGGCGGGACAGTCTCTGGAAACACCATATATTTT
cdr3_aa: CASSMGGTVSGNTIYF
d_call: TRBD1
clone_size: -
cdr3_length: 16
j_call: TRBJ1-3
v_call: TRBV5-1

cdr3_nt: TGTGCCAGTAGTAGCTCGGGACAGGGACCGAACACTGAAGCTTTCTTT
cdr3_aa: CASSSSGQGPNTEAFF
d_call: TRBD1
clone_size: -
cdr3_length: 16
j_call: TRBJ1-1
v_call: TRBV19

cdr3_nt: TGCGCCAGCAGCTTGCTCGGACTAGCGGATTACGAGCAGTACTTC
cdr3_aa: CASSLLGLADYEQYF
d_call: TRBD2
clone_size: -
cdr3_length: 15
j_call: TRBJ2-7
v_call: TRBV5-1